The 20 T cell receptor beta chains below all came from one sample that was sequenced in a study of blood T cell repertoires in COVID-19. Sequencing used immunoSEQ multiplex PCR; TCRdb keeps in-frame clones, though not all of them. In the table there are 300,000 to 350,000 clones, roughly 89% of which are singletons. Sequenced: PBMCs or T cells enriched from blood (not recorded which). These receptors were obtained from a young woman with acute COVID-19.

The CDR3 coding sequence is TGTGCCAGCAGCTTCCCGGGAGGTCATCTCAGCGAGCAGTACTTC. It yields the protein CASSFPGGHLSEQYF. The chain recombines TRBV7-9 with TRBJ2-7, with TRBD2 matching over 7 bases. The ends lost 3 bases at V and 6 bases at J; junction bases unmatched: 11. Germline values: CDR1 SEHNR, CDR2 FQNEAQ (reference sequence). This CDR3 has 15 amino acids.

V usage is TRBV2 and J usage is TRBJ2-3, with 7 bases fitting TRBD1. CDR1 SNHLY and CDR2 FYNNEI come from the germline V gene. This CDR3 is 14 amino acids long. V shed 5 bases and J 9 bases; nucleotides not matched to a gene: 11. The CDR3 reads CASSQDRAPSTQYF. The DNA for the CDR3 is TGTGCCAGCAGTCAAGACAGGGCGCCGTCCACGCAGTATTTT.

The V gene is TRBV19, the J gene TRBJ1-5; 8 nucleotides line up with TRBD1. The V gene end was trimmed by 3 bases and the J gene end by 6 bases; junction bases not matched to a gene: 7. The CDR3 covers 15 residues. Germline V gene sequence: CDR1 LNHDA, CDR2 SQIVND (reference sequence). The CDR3 sequence: CASSITGGDGQPQHF. CDR3 nucleotides: TGTGCCAGTAGTATCACAGGGGGGGACGGTCAGCCCCAGCATTTT.

This clone appeared a single time. V usage is TRBV7-9 and J usage is TRBJ2-2; D remains ambiguous. Germline-derived CDR1 and CDR2 are SEHNR and FQNEAQ (reference sequence). There are 17 residues in the CDR3. Trimming left V 2 bases short and J 5 bases short, with 18 bases between. CDR3 sequence: CASSLFEASNVTGELFF. The DNA for the CDR3 is TGTGCCAGCAGCTTATTCGAAGCTAGTAACGTGACCGGGGAGCTGTTTTTT. The whole variable domain, filled in from reference TRBV7-9 and TRBJ2-2, reads DTGVSQNPRHKITKRGQNVTFRCDPISEHNRLYWYRQTLGQGPEFLTYFQNEAQLEKSRLLSDRFSAERPKGSFSTLEIQRTEQGDSAMYLCASSLFEASNVTGELFFGEGSRLTVL.

The rearrangement uses TRBV27 and TRBJ1-2; D is undetermined. Germline V gene data show CDR1 as MNHEY and CDR2 as SMNVEV (reference sequence). The CDR3 covers 14 residues. Trimming took 3 bases from V and 4 from J, leaving 12 bases between them. CDR3 protein: CASSLRGEGYGYTF. Here the CDR3 DNA reads TGTGCCAGCAGTTTGCGGGGAGAAGGCTATGGCTACACCTTC.

The chain has TRBV28 and TRBJ2-1; D call uncertain. CDR3 length: 16 amino acids. Looked up from germline, CDR1 is MDHEN and CDR2 is SYDVKM. The germline V and J ends were trimmed by 3 bases and 4 bases, with 16 bases remaining between them. CDR3 coding DNA: TGTGCCAGCAGTTTTTCAGGCGAGACGGTTTACAATGAGCAGTTCTTC. Its protein is CASSFSGETVYNEQFF. The entire variable domain, with the rest obtained from reference TRBV28 and TRBJ2-1, is as follows: DVKVTQSSRYLVKRTGEKVFLECVQDMDHENMFWYRQDPGLGLRLIYFSYDVKMKEKGDIPEGYSVSREKKERFSLILESASTNQTSMYLCASSFSGETVYNEQFFGPGTRLTVL.

V is TRBV7-9 and J is TRBJ1-1, with TRBD1 matching over 7 bases. With V trimmed by 3 bases and J by 5 bases, 6 bases remained unmatched. The CDR3 is 14 amino acids. Germline V gives CDR1 SEHNR, CDR2 FQNEAQ (reference sequence). As DNA, the CDR3 is TGTGCCAGCAGCTTCCAGGGGGTAGGGACTGAAGCTTTCTTT. It encodes CASSFQGVGTEAFF.

V usage is TRBV5-1 and J usage is TRBJ1-2; TRBD1 matches at 8 bases. Trimming removed 5 bases from V and 4 bases from J; junction bases left unmatched: 7. Per the germline V gene, CDR1 is SGHRS and CDR2 is YFSETQ. CDR3 length: 14 amino acids. The CDR3 DNA reads TGCGCCAGCAGGGTCCCCGACAGGGGCTATGGCTACACCTTC. This translates into CASRVPDRGYGYTF.

The chain's CDR3 is CASSVRDTNQPQHF. Written as DNA, the CDR3 is TGTGCCAGCAGCGTCCGGGACACTAATCAGCCCCAGCATTTT. V gene TRBV9 combines with J gene TRBJ1-5; possible D gene TRBD1, 6 bases. The CDR3 contains 14 residues. V dropped 2 bases and J dropped 4 bases, with 10 bases sitting between them. CDR1 SGDLS and CDR2 YYNGEE come from the germline V gene. The full variable domain, completed using reference TRBV9 and TRBJ1-5, is DSGVTQTPKHLITATGQRVTLRCSPRSGDLSVYWYQQSLDQGLQFLIQYYNGEERAKGNILERFSAQQFPDLHSELNLSSLELGDSALYFCASSVRDTNQPQHFGDGTRLSIL.

The genes are TRBV7-9 and TRBJ1-1; tentatively, D is TRBD1 (5 bases). V was shortened by 8 bases and J by 1 base, with 11 bases between the two germline ends. CDR1 is SEHNR and CDR2 is FQNEAQ in the germline V gene (reference sequence). CDR3 size: 13 residues. The CDR3 protein is CASPRGGNTEAFF. The CDR3 DNA follows: TGTGCCAGCCCCCGGGGGGGGAACACTGAAGCTTTCTTT. Looking up the rest from reference TRBV7-9 and TRBJ1-1 gives the full variable domain: DTGVSQNPRHKITKRGQNVTFRCDPISEHNRLYWYRQTLGQGPEFLTYFQNEAQLEKSRLLSDRFSAERPKGSFSTLEIQRTEQGDSAMYLCASPRGGNTEAFFGQGTRLTVV.

CDR3 amino acids: CASSLGIIRGNADTQYF. The DNA for the CDR3 is TGTGCCAGCAGCTTAGGGATTATAAGGGGTAACGCAGATACGCAGTATTTT. This chain joins TRBV11-2 and TRBJ2-3; the D gene is possibly TRBD1 (5 bases). The V gene's germline CDR1 is SGHAT and CDR2 FQNNGV. The CDR3 runs to 17 residues. The germline V and J ends were trimmed by 1 base and 4 bases, with 18 bases remaining between them. Filled out from reference TRBV11-2 and TRBJ2-3, the complete variable domain reads EAGVAQSPRYKIIEKRQSVAFWCNPISGHATLYWYQQILGQGPKLLIQFQNNGVVDDSQLPKDRFSAERLKGVDSTLKIQPAKLEDSAVYLCASSLGIIRGNADTQYFGPGTRLTVL.

The chain combines TRBV28 with TRBJ1-2; 9 nucleotides line up with TRBD1. The CDR3 covers 19 residues. In germline, CDR1 is MDHEN, CDR2 SYDVKM. J gave up 4 bases and V 4 bases, and 19 bases lay outside the gene matches. Written as DNA, the CDR3 is TGTGCCAGCAGTTCTCATTCGGGACAGGGCCAACTACGGGGCTATGGCTACACCTTC. Translation gives CASSSHSGQGQLRGYGYTF.

In regard to this clone: The germline gene is not matched at one end of the junction; a read error may be the cause. This chain joins TRBV4-2 and TRBJ2-4; D uncertain. The CDR3 has 17 residues. Germline V gene data show CDR1 as LGHNA and CDR2 as YNFKEQ. CDR3 bases: TGTGCCAGCAGCCAAGATTGGTCACCCCAAGCCAAAGACATTCAGTACTTC. Its translation: CASSQDWSPQAKDIQYF.

This clone was seen just once. The V and J genes are TRBV11-2 and TRBJ2-3; D is possibly TRBD1 (5 bases). Deletions cut 5 bases from V and 0 bases from J, with 15 bases between. This CDR3 contains 16 residues. Per germline, CDR1 SGHAT and CDR2 FQNNGV. CDR3 nucleotides: TGTGCCAGCAGCCGGCCGGCCAGGGCAAGCACAGATACGCAGTATTTT. Its translation: CASSRPARASTDTQYF.

V usage is TRBV6-5 and J usage is TRBJ1-3, with D perhaps TRBD1 (6 bases). The V end was cut by 3 bases, the J end by 1 base, with 7 bases between. Germline lookup yields CDR1 MNHEY and CDR2 SVGAGI. The CDR3 spans 14 residues. CDR3 in amino acids: CASSYQGSGNTIYF. The DNA of the CDR3 is TGTGCCAGCAGTTATCAGGGGTCTGGAAACACCATATATTTT.

This chain links TRBV19 with TRBJ2-7; D is ambiguous. Germline V gene sequence: CDR1 LNHDA, CDR2 SQIVND (reference sequence). Trimming removed 5 bases at V and 0 bases at J, with 14 bases between. This CDR3 is 15 amino acids long. The CDR3 DNA reads TGTGCCAGTAGTTTCTCGAAACTCCTCTCCTACGAGCAGTACTTC. Encoded protein: CASSFSKLLSYEQYF. Full variable domain (rest looked up from reference TRBV19 and TRBJ2-7): DGGITQSPKYLFRKEGQNVTLSCEQNLNHDAMYWYRQDPGQGLRLIYYSQIVNDFQKGDIAEGYSVSREKKESFPLTVTSAQKNPTAFYLCASSFSKLLSYEQYFGPGTRLTVT.

The gene calls are TRBV19 and TRBJ1-2; maybe TRBD1 (6 bases). The CDR3 spans 12 residues. The V gene's germline CDR1 is LNHDA and CDR2 SQIVND (reference sequence). V was pared by 2 bases and J by 10 bases, with 11 bases between. DNA for the CDR3: TGTGCCAGTAGTATACCAAGACAGGACTACACCTTC. As protein: CASSIPRQDYTF.

The chain links TRBV28 to TRBJ1-3; 9 nucleotides line up with TRBD1. The CDR3 runs 14 residues. With 6 bases clipped from V and 7 bases from J, the junction kept 7 bases outside the gene matches. Germline V gene lookup returns CDR1 MDHEN and CDR2 SYDVKM. The CDR3 loop is CASSSGQGLNTIYF. CDR3 nucleotide sequence: TGTGCCAGCAGCTCGGGACAGGGTTTGAACACCATATATTTT. The full variable domain, rest sourced from reference TRBV28 and TRBJ1-3, is DVKVTQSSRYLVKRTGEKVFLECVQDMDHENMFWYRQDPGLGLRLIYFSYDVKMKEKGDIPEGYSVSREKKERFSLILESASTNQTSMYLCASSSGQGLNTIYFGEGSWLTVV.

The gene calls are TRBV15 and TRBJ1-2, with unresolved D. Germline V gene sequence: CDR1 LNHNV, CDR2 YYDKDF (reference sequence). Trimming shortened V by 1 base and J by 5 bases, and 8 bases separated the two germline ends. This CDR3 is built from 13 residues. The chain's CDR3 is CATSRGTVYGYTF. The CDR3, as DNA: TGTGCCACCAGCAGAGGTACAGTATATGGCTACACCTTC.

This rearrangement joins TRBV11-2 to TRBJ2-5; D is possibly TRBD1 (6 bases). This CDR3 is 14 amino acids long. V dropped 0 bases and J dropped 5 bases, with 10 bases sitting between them. Germline-derived CDR1 and CDR2 are SGHAT and FQNNGV. The DNA of the CDR3 is TGTGCCAGCAGCTTAGATGCGAGGGGGGAGACCCAGTACTTC. Its translation is CASSLDARGETQYF.